This TCR beta chain came from a study of early T cells in non-severe SARS-CoV-2 infection (dated by TCRdb to the early 2020s). Concerning the study at large: Bulk RNA from unsorted whole blood was used for TCR sequencing, so alpha and beta chains could not be paired.

This clonotype was seen repeatedly, ten times or more. Its antigen specificity is not known. It has no much larger one-base neighbor in the sample; base qualities were not kept. A case-control design nested within a healthcare worker cohort in London, UK, was used, with weekly nasopharyngeal swab PCR tests and blood sampling performed. Healthcare workers were recruited during the week of the UK lockdown, between 23 and 31 March 2020, and followed weekly for up to about 16 weeks. The method was 5' RACE. Data came from a NextSeq 500. Unique molecular identifiers were attached to individual cDNA molecules in the TCR library protocol so that sequencing error and PCR bias could be corrected. TCR alpha and beta chains were both sequenced, and the abundances of alpha and beta sequences in each sample were closely correlated with each other. Concerning the study's data processing: V gene, J gene and CDR3 annotation of TCR sequences was performed with Decombinator V4. Expanded TCRs were defined as changing significantly between any two time points under a Poisson model with p below 0.0001. TCR abundances were normalised to the total number of TCRs sequenced in each sample and reported as counts per million. MAIT TCRs were defined by TRAV1-2 paired with TRAJ12, TRAJ20 or TRAJ33, and iNKT TCRs by TRAV10 paired with TRAJ18. A search of VDJdb, accessed on 1 November 2021, was run for TCRs annotated to CMV, EBV and SARS-CoV-2, with TCRs annotated for multiple antigens excluded. The raw public reads went through TCRdb reprocessing: fastp at Q25, MiXCR clone calling, in-frame beta chains kept. CDR3 protein sequences are deduplicated, and each keeps its most common genes and DNA. For this entry, the V and J calls and clone size follow TCRdb and not the study's own pipeline. The sample table lists about 80,000 distinct CDR3 sequences, over 4% of them with a count of one. The ten top clones hold roughly 7.3% of the sample.

The CDR3 sequence holds 17 residues, the cysteine and phenylalanine included. Of the read, only the CDR3 DNA is kept; its 51 bases are in frame from base 1. V is pruned by 1 base and J by 6 bases, leaving 12 bases of the junction without a gene match. In the germline V gene (reference sequence), CDR1 corresponds to LNHDA and CDR2 to SQIVND. On the study overall, not on this receptor specifically: VDJdb matching was skewed toward anti-spike CD8 responses and likely underestimated virus-specific expansions by missing private and CD4 specificities.

Recombination linked TRBV19 to TRBJ2-7; 10 central nucleotides agree with TRBD1. The receptor was isolated from an adult who was a healthcare worker with PCR-confirmed SARS-CoV-2 infection or an uninfected control (not recorded which). The material was whole blood, obtained at baseline. The bases read TGTGCCAGTAGTATAGGCGGGACAGGGGAATCTTCGGTCGAGCAGTACTTC. Its product reads: CASSIGGTGESSVEQYF.